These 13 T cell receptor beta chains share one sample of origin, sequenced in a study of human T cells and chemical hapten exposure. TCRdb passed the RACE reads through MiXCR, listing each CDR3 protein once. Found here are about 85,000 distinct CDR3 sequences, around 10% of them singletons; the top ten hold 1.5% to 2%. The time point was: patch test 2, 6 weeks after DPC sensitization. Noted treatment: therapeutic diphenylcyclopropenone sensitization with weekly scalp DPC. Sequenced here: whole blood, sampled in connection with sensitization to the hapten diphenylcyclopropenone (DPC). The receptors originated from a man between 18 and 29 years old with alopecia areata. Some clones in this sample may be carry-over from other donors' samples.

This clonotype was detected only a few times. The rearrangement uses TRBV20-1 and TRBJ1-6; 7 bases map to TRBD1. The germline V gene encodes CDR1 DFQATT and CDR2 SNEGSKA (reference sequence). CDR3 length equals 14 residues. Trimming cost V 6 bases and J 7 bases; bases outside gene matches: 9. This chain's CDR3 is CSAGNRGGNSPLHF. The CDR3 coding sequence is TGCAGTGCAGGGAACAGGGGCGGGAATTCACCCCTCCACTTT.

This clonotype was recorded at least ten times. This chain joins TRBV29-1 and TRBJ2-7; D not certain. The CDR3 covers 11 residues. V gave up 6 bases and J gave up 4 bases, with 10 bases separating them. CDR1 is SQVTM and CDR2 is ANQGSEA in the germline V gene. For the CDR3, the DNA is TGCAGCGTCGACGACGGTTACGAGCAGTACGTC. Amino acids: CSVDDGYEQYV.

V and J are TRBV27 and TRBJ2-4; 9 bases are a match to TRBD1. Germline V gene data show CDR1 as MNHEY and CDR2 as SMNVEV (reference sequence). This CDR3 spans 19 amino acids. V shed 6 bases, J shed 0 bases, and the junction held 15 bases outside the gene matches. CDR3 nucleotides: TGTGCCAGCAGAGGGGACAGGGCCCCCAACAGACTAGCCAAAAACATTCAGTACTTC. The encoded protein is CASRGDRAPNRLAKNIQYF.

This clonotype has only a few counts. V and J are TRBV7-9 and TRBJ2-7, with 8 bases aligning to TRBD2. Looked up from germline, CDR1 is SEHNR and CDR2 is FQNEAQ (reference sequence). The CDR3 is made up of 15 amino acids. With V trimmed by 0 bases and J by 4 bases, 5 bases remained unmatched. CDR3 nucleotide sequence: TGTGCCAGCAGCTTAGCGGCGGGGGGCCTTTACGAGCAGTACGTC. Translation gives CASSLAAGGLYEQYV.

The CDR3 DNA is TGTGCCAGCAGCCCCGGCACAGCTTTGAGAGCAGATACGCAGTATTTT. This gives the protein CASSPGTALRADTQYF. V and J are TRBV14 and TRBJ2-3; D unclear. This CDR3 comprises 16 residues. V lost 4 bases and J lost 4, with 18 bases in between. In germline, CDR1 is SGHDN, CDR2 FVKESK.

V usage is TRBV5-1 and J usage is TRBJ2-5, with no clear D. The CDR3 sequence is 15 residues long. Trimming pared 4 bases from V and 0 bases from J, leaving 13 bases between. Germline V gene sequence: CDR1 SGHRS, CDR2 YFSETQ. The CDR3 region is CASSPDISYQETQYF. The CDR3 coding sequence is TGCGCCAGCAGCCCCGATATCAGTTACCAAGAGACCCAGTACTTC.

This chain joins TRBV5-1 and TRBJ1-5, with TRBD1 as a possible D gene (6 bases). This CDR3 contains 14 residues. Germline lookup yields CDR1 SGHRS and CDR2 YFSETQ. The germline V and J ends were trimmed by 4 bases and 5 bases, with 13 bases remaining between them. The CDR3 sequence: CASSPFEGDQPQHF. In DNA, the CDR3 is TGCGCCAGCAGCCCCTTCGAGGGGGATCAGCCCCAGCATTTT.

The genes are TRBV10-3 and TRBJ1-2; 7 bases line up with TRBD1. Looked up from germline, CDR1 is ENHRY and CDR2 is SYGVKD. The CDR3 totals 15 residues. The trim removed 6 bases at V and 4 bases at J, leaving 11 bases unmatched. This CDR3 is CAISPTGDWSYGYTF. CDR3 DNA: TGTGCCATCAGCCCCACAGGGGACTGGAGCTATGGCTACACCTTC.

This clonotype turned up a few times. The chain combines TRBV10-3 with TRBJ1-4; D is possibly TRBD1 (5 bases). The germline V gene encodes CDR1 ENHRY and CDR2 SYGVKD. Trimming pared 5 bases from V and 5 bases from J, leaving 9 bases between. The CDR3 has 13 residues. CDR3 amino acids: CAISRQLNEKLFF. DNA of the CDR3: TGTGCCATCAGTAGACAGCTCAATGAAAAACTGTTTTTT.

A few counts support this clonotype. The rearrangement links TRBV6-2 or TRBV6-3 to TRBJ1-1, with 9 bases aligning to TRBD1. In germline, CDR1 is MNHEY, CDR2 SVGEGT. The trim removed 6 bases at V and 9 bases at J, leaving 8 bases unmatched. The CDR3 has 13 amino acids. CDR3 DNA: TGTGCCAGCAGACAGGGGGCTGTCGCGAAAGCTTTCTTT. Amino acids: CASRQGAVAKAFF.

Written as DNA, the CDR3 is TGCAGCGTCCCGGGACAGAACCAAGAGACCCAGTACTTC. This gives the protein CSVPGQNQETQYF. The gene calls are TRBV29-1 and TRBJ2-5; 7 positions agree with TRBD1. Germline loops: CDR1 SQVTM, CDR2 ANQGSEA. This CDR3 is built from 13 residues. V trimming: 6 bases; J trimming: 0 bases; junction bases outside the gene matches: 4.

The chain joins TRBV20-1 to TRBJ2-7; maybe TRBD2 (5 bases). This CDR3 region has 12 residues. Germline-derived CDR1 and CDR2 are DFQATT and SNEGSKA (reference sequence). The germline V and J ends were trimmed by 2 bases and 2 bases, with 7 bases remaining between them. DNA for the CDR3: TGCAGTGCTAGACGGGGAACCTACGAGCAGTACTTC. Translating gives CSARRGTYEQYF.

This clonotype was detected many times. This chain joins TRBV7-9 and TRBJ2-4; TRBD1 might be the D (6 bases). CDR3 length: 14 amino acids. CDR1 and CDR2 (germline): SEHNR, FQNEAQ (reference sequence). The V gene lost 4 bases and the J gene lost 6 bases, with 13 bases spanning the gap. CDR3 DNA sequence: TGTGCCAGCAGCTGGACAGATGGAGGAAACATTCAGTACTTC. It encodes CASSWTDGGNIQYF.